This is a list of T cell receptor beta chains from one sample in a study of blood T cell repertoires in COVID-19. Data came from immunoSEQ multiplex PCR; TCRdb stores just in-frame clones and leaves some out. This table has approximately 180,000 clones, around 82% appearing once. Source material: PBMCs or T cells enriched from blood (not recorded which). These receptors were taken from a woman aged 45-65 years with acute COVID-19. The conserved cysteine and the conserved F or W are not part of the CDR3 here. Each record gives: V gene, D gene, J gene, CDR3 protein. The D gene is left open where the match is weak.

v_gene: TRBV27
d_gene: TRBD1
j_gene: TRBJ1-5
CDR3aa: ASTPSPGQGQFQPQH

v_gene: TRBV19
d_gene: -
j_gene: TRBJ1-3
CDR3aa: ASSNSGGNTIY

v_gene: TRBV7-9
d_gene: -
j_gene: TRBJ1-1
CDR3aa: ASSFGTEAF

v_gene: TRBV6-1
d_gene: -
j_gene: TRBJ1-5
CDR3aa: ASSDRGNQPQH

v_gene: TRBV6-5
d_gene: TRBD1
j_gene: TRBJ1-5
CDR3aa: ASSYSGQGVNQPQH

v_gene: TRBV5-4
d_gene: -
j_gene: TRBJ2-1
CDR3aa: ASSLEPRSSSYNEQF

v_gene: TRBV2
d_gene: -
j_gene: TRBJ1-2
CDR3aa: ASGSGQPSYGYT

v_gene: TRBV6-1
d_gene: -
j_gene: TRBJ1-5
CDR3aa: ASSEVLRGDSNQPQH

v_gene: TRBV4-1
d_gene: TRBD1
j_gene: TRBJ2-1
CDR3aa: ASSQVFGTGLYNEQF

v_gene: TRBV7-6
d_gene: TRBD2
j_gene: TRBJ2-4
CDR3aa: ASSLEQRTSFSTKNIQY

v_gene: TRBV4-3
d_gene: TRBD2
j_gene: TRBJ2-3
CDR3aa: ASSQVTSGTDTQY

v_gene: TRBV7-2
d_gene: TRBD1
j_gene: TRBJ2-4
CDR3aa: ASTGQGIAKNIQY

v_gene: TRBV7-8
d_gene: -
j_gene: TRBJ1-1
CDR3aa: ASSLLVRNTEAF

v_gene: TRBV6-5
d_gene: -
j_gene: TRBJ1-6
CDR3aa: ASTLGMEPLH

v_gene: TRBV4-2
d_gene: TRBD1
j_gene: TRBJ2-2
CDR3aa: ASSIRTGNTGELF

v_gene: TRBV7-6
d_gene: TRBD2
j_gene: TRBJ2-1
CDR3aa: ASTSRPAGGHNEQF

v_gene: TRBV12-3/TRBV12-4
d_gene: -
j_gene: TRBJ1-6
CDR3aa: ASRVTGSTPLH

v_gene: TRBV7-9
d_gene: TRBD2
j_gene: TRBJ2-3
CDR3aa: ASSPGLAGVADTQY

v_gene: TRBV10-3
d_gene: TRBD1
j_gene: TRBJ1-6
CDR3aa: FPQGRGYNSPLH

v_gene: TRBV3-1/TRBV3-2
d_gene: TRBD1
j_gene: TRBJ1-5
CDR3aa: ASGGQGNQPQH

v_gene: TRBV27
d_gene: TRBD1
j_gene: TRBJ1-5
CDR3aa: ASSARTGGNQPQH

v_gene: TRBV5-1
d_gene: -
j_gene: TRBJ1-4
CDR3aa: ASSLWGGTNEKLF

v_gene: TRBV28
d_gene: -
j_gene: TRBJ1-5
CDR3aa: ASSPQTQSGNQPQH

v_gene: TRBV18
d_gene: -
j_gene: TRBJ1-3
CDR3aa: ASSPGHGIQGLTSGNTIY

v_gene: TRBV2
d_gene: -
j_gene: TRBJ1-5
CDR3aa: ASSGARGDQPQH

v_gene: TRBV7-2
d_gene: -
j_gene: TRBJ2-5
CDR3aa: ASSLFIGGHTQY

v_gene: TRBV7-8
d_gene: -
j_gene: TRBJ1-4
CDR3aa: ASSLVSEKLF

v_gene: TRBV5-8
d_gene: -
j_gene: TRBJ1-2
CDR3aa: ASSWEGRRNYGYT

v_gene: TRBV3-1/TRBV3-2
d_gene: -
j_gene: TRBJ1-1
CDR3aa: ASSPRLLGAEAF

v_gene: TRBV6-2/TRBV6-3
d_gene: TRBD1
j_gene: TRBJ1-5
CDR3aa: ASSKADRVMQPQH

v_gene: TRBV19
d_gene: -
j_gene: TRBJ2-2
CDR3aa: ASTPAGRPAGELF

v_gene: TRBV6-2/TRBV6-3
d_gene: -
j_gene: TRBJ1-1
CDR3aa: ASSYSRGTEAF

v_gene: TRBV7-6
d_gene: -
j_gene: TRBJ2-2
CDR3aa: ASSLGSGNTGELF

v_gene: TRBV30
d_gene: -
j_gene: TRBJ1-1
CDR3aa: AWSKAENTEAF

v_gene: TRBV10-2
d_gene: -
j_gene: TRBJ1-1
CDR3aa: ASKGGMNTEAF

v_gene: TRBV6-6
d_gene: -
j_gene: TRBJ2-1
CDR3aa: ASSASGGAPNEQF

v_gene: TRBV5-4
d_gene: -
j_gene: TRBJ2-2
CDR3aa: ASSFRQGTGELF

v_gene: TRBV9
d_gene: -
j_gene: TRBJ2-3
CDR3aa: ASSVEAGPDTQY

v_gene: TRBV18
d_gene: TRBD1
j_gene: TRBJ1-3
CDR3aa: ASSPRTGAGNTIY

v_gene: TRBV4-2
d_gene: TRBD1
j_gene: TRBJ2-4
CDR3aa: ASSQATGGENIQY

v_gene: TRBV2
d_gene: -
j_gene: TRBJ1-4
CDR3aa: ASSLELFEKLF

v_gene: TRBV6-5
d_gene: -
j_gene: TRBJ2-1
CDR3aa: ASSYRRGDYNEQF

v_gene: TRBV28
d_gene: TRBD1
j_gene: TRBJ1-5
CDR3aa: ASSSPGTGGDQPQH

v_gene: TRBV6-4
d_gene: TRBD1
j_gene: TRBJ1-1
CDR3aa: ASSDSGTGGAVTEAF

v_gene: TRBV28
d_gene: -
j_gene: TRBJ1-2
CDR3aa: ASSPQERGYT

v_gene: TRBV13
d_gene: -
j_gene: TRBJ1-2
CDR3aa: ASSRGLVSHGYT

v_gene: TRBV5-4
d_gene: -
j_gene: TRBJ1-5
CDR3aa: ASSLAGVNQPQH

v_gene: TRBV7-3
d_gene: TRBD2
j_gene: TRBJ2-1
CDR3aa: ASSLGAGPYNEQF